Listed here are 23 T cell receptor beta chains from one sample, sequenced in a study of identical twins. TCRdb re-derived calls from the 5' RACE reads in MiXCR, one entry per CDR3 protein. The sample shows about 520,000 distinct CDR3 sequences, 22% of them seen only once. These same data were also listed under a study on T cells expressing NK-cell markers.

Sequenced: CD4+ T cells sorted from blood. These receptor sequences come from a woman between 18 and 29 years old in good health.

This chain connects TRBV9 to TRBJ1-2, with 8 bases that match TRBD1. Germline CDR1 reads SGDLS; CDR2 reads YYNGEE. The CDR3 totals 15 residues. Trimming took 3 bases from V and 5 from J; bases not matched to a gene: 9. The CDR3 reads CASSATGAAMYGYTF. CDR3 nucleotide sequence: TGTGCCAGCAGCGCGACAGGGGCCGCCATGTATGGCTACACCTTC.

This rearrangement joins TRBV7-2 to TRBJ2-3; 7 nucleotides match TRBD2. J lost 0 bases, V lost 3 bases, and 12 bases had no gene match. Germline CDR1 reads SGHTA; CDR2 reads FQGNSA. The CDR3 has 18 residues. The CDR3 region has the DNA TGTGCCAGCAGCTTCGCTTATGGGCGGGGGACTAGCACAGATACGCAGTATTTT. As protein: CASSFAYGRGTSTDTQYF.

Only a few counts were recorded for this clonotype. The rearrangement joins TRBV5-1 to TRBJ2-3; 7 nucleotides match TRBD2. The CDR3 extends over 15 amino acids. The trim removed 2 bases at V and 1 base at J, leaving 4 bases unmatched. Looked up from germline, CDR1 is SGHRS and CDR2 is YFSETQ. CDR3 nucleotides: TGCGCCAGCAGCTTTCAGCGGGGCGGCACAGATACGCAGTATTTT. Its translation: CASSFQRGGTDTQYF.

This clonotype has more than one count but fewer than ten. This chain joins TRBV9 and TRBJ2-2; D not certain. The CDR3 runs 14 residues. The ends were cut back, 1 base at V and 2 bases at J, with 6 bases in the middle. Germline assignment: CDR1 SGDLS and CDR2 YYNGEE. The CDR3 sequence: CASSVFVNTGELFF. As DNA, the CDR3 is TGTGCCAGCAGCGTATTTGTCAACACCGGGGAGCTGTTTTTT. The full variable domain, in which reference TRBV9 and TRBJ2-2 provide the parts outside the CDR3, is DSGVTQTPKHLITATGQRVTLRCSPRSGDLSVYWYQQSLDQGLQFLIQYYNGEERAKGNILERFSAQQFPDLHSELNLSSLELGDSALYFCASSVFVNTGELFFGEGSRLTVL.

This chain connects TRBV29-1 to TRBJ2-5; 7 bases line up with TRBD2. Germline CDR1 and CDR2: SQVTM and ANQGSEA. With V trimmed by 6 bases and J by 1 base, 5 bases remained unmatched. The CDR3 length is 13 residues. CDR3 residues: CSVALAAQETQYF. The CDR3 nucleotides read TGCAGCGTGGCCCTAGCGGCCCAAGAGACCCAGTACTTC.

In its sample, this clonotype was seen once. The gene calls are TRBV2 and TRBJ2-2; a weak D match, TRBD2 (6 bases). The CDR3 runs 15 residues. Germline lookup yields CDR1 SNHLY and CDR2 FYNNEI. Trimming pared 6 bases from V and 4 bases from J, leaving 15 bases between. CDR3 region: CASSQRILATGELFF. CDR3 DNA: TGTGCCAGCAGCCAAAGAATACTAGCCACCGGGGAGCTGTTTTTT.

This sequence joins TRBV25-1 and TRBJ1-2; a weak D match, TRBD1 (6 bases). Germline-derived CDR1 and CDR2 are MGHDK and SYGVNS. V dropped 5 bases and J dropped 4 bases, with 17 bases sitting between them. CDR3 length: 15 amino acids. CDR3 nucleotide sequence: TGTGCCAGCAGTCCAGCGGGACAAAAAAGCTATGGCTACACCTTC. Its translation: CASSPAGQKSYGYTF.

The gene calls are TRBV7-9 and TRBJ1-2; TRBD1 agrees at 8 bases. This CDR3 contains 14 residues. V lost 6 bases and J lost 5; bases outside the gene matches: 8. Germline-derived CDR1 and CDR2 are SEHNR and FQNEAQ (reference sequence). The CDR3 here is CASRKQGGLYGYTF. For the CDR3, the DNA is TGTGCCAGCAGGAAACAGGGGGGACTGTATGGCTACACCTTC.

This clonotype has a handful of counts. The genes are TRBV7-9 and TRBJ1-4; 10 bases fit TRBD1. This CDR3 has 14 residues. Losses at the gene ends were 3 bases for V and 10 bases for J; bases not matched to a gene: 5. The germline V gene encodes CDR1 SEHNR and CDR2 FQNEAQ (reference sequence). CDR3 protein: CASSFRDRGSKLFF. The CDR3 DNA reads as TGTGCCAGCAGCTTCCGGGACAGGGGTTCAAAACTGTTTTTT.

This clonotype was seen only a few times. This sequence joins TRBV4-1 and TRBJ2-2; D is uncertain. This CDR3 spans 18 amino acids. Trimming left V 0 bases short and J 0 bases short, with 14 bases between. Germline loops: CDR1 MGHRA, CDR2 YSYEKL. The CDR3 DNA reads as TGCGCCAGCAGCCAAGAAAGGTTACTAAGGACGAACACCGGGGAGCTGTTTTTT. Its translation: CASSQERLLRTNTGELFF.

The genes are TRBV14 and TRBJ1-1, with 8 bases fitting TRBD1. The CDR3 runs to 17 residues. V was clipped by 4 bases and J by 9 bases; unmatched bases: 19. CDR1 is SGHDN and CDR2 is FVKESK in the germline V gene. CDR3 DNA: TGTGCCAGCAGCCTCTGGGTCGTGGACAGGGTAGGTGGAAAAGCTTTCTTT. Translation gives CASSLWVVDRVGGKAFF.

As concerns this clonotype: A much larger clone is a single base away; this may be a read error. This chain connects TRBV12-3 or TRBV12-4 to TRBJ2-5, with 13 bases identical to TRBD2. The CDR3 extends over 15 amino acids. The junction had 7 bases not matched to a gene; V was cut back by 5 bases and J by 7 bases. The CDR3 DNA follows: TGTGCCAGCAGTAAGACTAGCGGGGGGATTGGGACCCAGTACTTC. Translating gives CASSKTSGGIGTQYF.

V gene TRBV30 combines with J gene TRBJ2-1; D may correspond to TRBD1 or TRBD2 (5 bases each). Per germline, CDR1 GTSNPN and CDR2 SVGIG (reference sequence). V shed 5 bases and J shed 10 bases, with 15 bases lying between them. The CDR3 has 12 amino acids. The CDR3 DNA reads TGTGCCTGGGGAAATTTCCGGGACGAGCAGTTCTTC. Encoded protein: CAWGNFRDEQFF.

In its sample, this clonotype was seen a few times. The CDR3 nucleotides are TGTGCCAGCAGCCGAGACCCGGGACTAGCGGGAGTGGTACGGTTGTCCCAAGAGACCCAGTACTTC. This sequence encodes CASSRDPGLAGVVRLSQETQYF. This chain links TRBV3-1 with TRBJ2-5, with 14 bases aligning to TRBD2. Germline CDR1 and CDR2: LGHDT and YNNKEL (reference sequence). The V and J ends lost 4 bases and 1 base, in that order; junction bases with no gene match: 20. The CDR3 spans 22 residues.

The chain links TRBV6-2 or TRBV6-3 to TRBJ2-7, with a weak D call TRBD1 (7 bases). Germline V CDR1 and CDR2: MNHEY, SVGEGT. V was cut by 6 bases and J by 2 bases, with 23 bases left in between. This CDR3 comprises 17 residues. CDR3 sequence: CASRFGPDGRGAYEQYF. Here the CDR3 DNA reads TGTGCCAGCAGATTTGGGCCCGACGGCAGGGGGGCCTACGAGCAGTACTTC.

The V and J genes are TRBV18 and TRBJ2-2; TRBD1 agrees at 9 bases. The V gene end was trimmed by 4 bases and the J gene end by 7 bases; junction bases not matched to a gene: 7. CDR1 KGHSH and CDR2 LQKENI come from the germline V gene. The CDR3 totals 15 residues. This CDR3 is CASSHGQGLGGELFF. Written as DNA, the CDR3 is TGTGCCAGCTCACACGGACAGGGGCTCGGCGGGGAGCTGTTTTTT.

V gene TRBV20-1 combines with J gene TRBJ2-1; 10 bases are shared with TRBD2. V dropped 7 bases and J dropped 9; count of bases not matched to a gene: 9. The germline V gene has CDR1 DFQATT and CDR2 SNEGSKA (reference sequence). CDR3 length: 13 residues. The CDR3 here is CSEQTSGSGEQFF. In DNA, the CDR3 is TGCAGTGAGCAGACTAGCGGGTCCGGTGAGCAGTTCTTC.

The chain has TRBV10-2 and TRBJ2-7; D is perhaps TRBD1 (5 bases). V was clipped by 6 bases and J by 4 bases, with 25 bases between them. Germline V gene lookup returns CDR1 WSHSY and CDR2 SAAADI. The CDR3 has 17 amino acids. Here the CDR3 reads CASRGLGSTVRRYEQYF. The CDR3 DNA reads as TGCGCCAGCAGGGGGCTAGGCTCGACGGTGAGAAGGTACGAGCAGTACTTC.

The rearrangement uses TRBV24-1 and TRBJ2-1; D possibly corresponds to TRBD2 (6 bases). V shed 5 bases and J shed 11 bases, with 12 bases lying between them. CDR3 length equals 12 residues. Germline CDR1 is KGHDR and CDR2 is SFDVKD. In DNA, the CDR3 is TGTGCCACCAGTGGGGCCGGAGGGCAGCAGTTCTTC. Residues: CATSGAGGQQFF.

CDR3 bases: TGCAGTGCTAGAGACGGGGCAGGGGGTTCACCCCTCCACTTT. Amino acids: CSARDGAGGSPLHF. This rearrangement joins TRBV20-1 to TRBJ1-6; 7 bases are shared with TRBD1. The V and J ends lost 0 bases and 9 bases, in that order; junction bases with no gene match: 5. The CDR3 covers 14 residues. Germline assignment: CDR1 DFQATT and CDR2 SNEGSKA (reference sequence).

This clonotype was recorded a few times. The V gene is TRBV6-5, the J gene TRBJ2-3; D uncertain. This CDR3 is built from 12 residues. V was shortened by 5 bases and J by 9 bases, with 12 bases between the two germline ends. Germline V lookup: CDR1 MNHEY, CDR2 SVGAGI. The CDR3 reads CASSPQPGTQYF. The CDR3 bases are TGTGCCAGCAGTCCCCAACCGGGCACGCAGTATTTT.

The gene calls are TRBV6-6 and TRBJ2-5, with TRBD2 as a possible D gene (7 bases). This CDR3 has 13 amino acids. The ends were cut back, 7 bases at V and 6 bases at J, with 15 bases in the middle. Germline CDR1 and CDR2: MNHNY and SVGAGI (reference sequence). The CDR3 spells CASTVWGGQTQYF. CDR3 DNA: TGTGCCAGCACCGTTTGGGGGGGCCAGACCCAGTACTTC.

The chain combines TRBV24-1 with TRBJ1-2; D perhaps matches TRBD1 (5 bases). V was cut by 7 bases and J by 4 bases, with 12 bases left in between. This CDR3 spans 13 amino acids. Germline CDR1 KGHDR, CDR2 SFDVKD. CDR3 in amino acids: CATRPGTVYGYTF. CDR3 DNA: TGTGCCACCAGACCCGGGACGGTCTATGGCTACACCTTC.